This passage covers 29 T cell receptor beta chains from one sample sequenced in a study of T cell responses to AZD1222 COVID-19 vaccine. The data were produced by immunoSEQ multiplex PCR, yet TCRdb's version contains in-frame clones alone and is incomplete. The table shows approximately 80,000 clones, with approximately 90% occurring only once. The specimen comprised peripheral blood, sampled 28 days after the second AZD1222 dose. The receptors were sampled from an adult who received the AZD1222 COVID-19 vaccine.

The chain carries TRBV14 and TRBJ2-7; D gene uncertain. The CDR3 runs 13 residues. V lost 4 bases and J lost 6, with 13 bases in between. CDR1 and CDR2 (germline): SGHDN, FVKESK. The CDR3 sequence is CASSPSGATEQYF. The CDR3, as DNA: TGTGCCAGCAGCCCCTCGGGCGCGACCGAGCAGTACTTC.

This CDR3 reads CATSDVGVTDTQYF. CDR3 sequence (DNA): TGTGCCACCAGTGATGTGGGAGTCACAGATACGCAGTATTTT. The chain uses TRBV24-1 and TRBJ2-3; tentatively, D is TRBD2 (5 bases). The germline V gene has CDR1 KGHDR and CDR2 SFDVKD. The V gene lost 3 bases and the J gene lost 2 bases, with 8 bases spanning the gap. The CDR3 runs to 14 residues.

J is TRBJ2-7 and V is TRBV5-4; TRBD2 aligns across 9 bases. This CDR3 has 15 amino acids. The germline CDR1 and CDR2 sequences are SGHNT and YYREEE (reference sequence). The trim removed 3 bases at V and 3 bases at J, leaving 7 bases unmatched. The CDR3 is CASSSPTSGYYEQYF. CDR3 nucleotides: TGTGCCAGCAGCTCGCCAACTAGCGGGTACTACGAGCAGTACTTC.

The chain combines TRBV6-5 with TRBJ2-2; D call uncertain. The CDR3 has 15 amino acids. V was shortened by 2 bases and J by 5 bases, with 12 bases between the two germline ends. Per germline, CDR1 MNHEY and CDR2 SVGAGI. CDR3 DNA: TGTGCCAGCAGTTACCTGGCAGCACGGACCGGGGAGCTGTTTTTT. This sequence encodes CASSYLAARTGELFF.

The V call is TRBV28, the J call TRBJ1-4; D might be TRBD1 (5 bases). CDR1 is MDHEN and CDR2 is SYDVKM in the germline V gene. Trimming left V 2 bases short and J 2 bases short, with 12 bases between. The CDR3 covers 16 residues. CDR3 in amino acids: CASSLRRGYTNEKLFF. As DNA, the CDR3 is TGTGCCAGCAGTTTAAGGAGGGGTTACACTAATGAAAAACTGTTTTTT.

The V gene is TRBV28, the J gene TRBJ2-1; D gene unclear. The CDR3 length is 12 residues. CDR1 is MDHEN, CDR2 SYDVKM, per germline. V was trimmed by 7 bases and J by 8 bases, leaving 12 bases between them. The CDR3 DNA follows: TGTGCCAGCACAACGACACGGGATGAGCAGTTCTTC. It yields the protein CASTTTRDEQFF.

The V call is TRBV2, the J call TRBJ2-3; 7 nucleotides match TRBD1. Losses at the gene ends were 8 bases for V and 1 base for J; bases not matched to a gene: 6. This CDR3 is 14 amino acids long. Germline V gene sequence: CDR1 SNHLY, CDR2 FYNNEI. The CDR3 bases are TGTGCCAGCGGGACAGAGACTCGCACAGATACGCAGTATTTT. Encoded protein: CASGTETRTDTQYF.

CDR3 residues: CASSHSGLAGARSYNEQFF. As DNA, the CDR3 is TGTGCCAGCAGCCACTCGGGACTAGCGGGAGCCCGCTCCTACAATGAGCAGTTCTTC. V gene TRBV7-9 combines with J gene TRBJ2-1; 14 bases agree with TRBD2. This CDR3 region has 19 residues. In germline, CDR1 is SEHNR, CDR2 FQNEAQ (reference sequence). The V segment lost 5 bases and the J segment 0 bases; nucleotides outside the gene matches: 9.

This clone was detected only once. This rearrangement joins TRBV6-5 to TRBJ2-7; TRBD2 agrees at 10 bases. The CDR3 is made up of 15 amino acids. The junction had 6 bases not matched to a gene; V was cut back by 2 bases and J by 5 bases. The V gene's germline CDR1 is MNHEY and CDR2 SVGAGI. The CDR3 sequence is CASSYRASGSHEQYF. The DNA of the CDR3 is TGTGCCAGCAGTTACAGGGCTAGCGGGAGCCACGAGCAGTACTTC.

The J gene is TRBJ1-2, the V gene TRBV7-6, with no clear D. Germline V gene data show CDR1 as SGHVS and CDR2 as FNYEAQ. The CDR3 totals 13 residues. Trimming took 1 base from V and 3 from J, leaving 6 bases between them. Here the CDR3 reads CASSLEDYYGYTF. The CDR3 DNA reads TGTGCCAGCAGCTTAGAAGACTACTATGGCTACACCTTC.

The rearrangement joins TRBV15 to TRBJ2-5; 10 positions match TRBD1. The CDR3 spans 15 residues. J lost 2 bases, V lost 6 bases, and 6 bases had no gene match. The germline V gene encodes CDR1 LNHNV and CDR2 YYDKDF (reference sequence). The CDR3 DNA follows: TGTGCCACCAGTAAGACAGGGGGCCGGCAAGAGACCCAGTACTTC. It translates to CATSKTGGRQETQYF.

This clone appeared a single time. This chain links TRBV28 with TRBJ1-6; D is unclear. V gave up 10 bases and J gave up 7 bases, with 8 bases separating them. The length of the CDR3 is 11 residues. Germline values: CDR1 MDHEN, CDR2 SYDVKM. Written as DNA, the CDR3 is TGTGCCACGACGGGGAATTCACCCCTCCACTTT. It translates to CATTGNSPLHF.

The chain couples TRBV5-4 to TRBJ2-3; 15 bases line up with TRBD2. Germline values: CDR1 SGHNT, CDR2 YYREEE (reference sequence). The CDR3 consists of 19 residues. V was clipped by 0 bases and J by 1 base; unmatched bases: 6. DNA for the CDR3: TGTGCCAGCAGCTTGGGAGGACTAGCGGGAGGGGGGGGCACAGATACGCAGTATTTT. Translating it yields CASSLGGLAGGGGTDTQYF.

This chain uses TRBV25-1 with TRBJ2-2; D is unresolved. The CDR3 extends over 14 amino acids. CDR1 is MGHDK, CDR2 SYGVNS, per germline. The V and J ends lost 4 bases and 1 base respectively, with 7 bases between them. The CDR3 reads CASSVLGNTGELFF. For the CDR3, the DNA is TGTGCCAGCAGTGTACTGGGGAACACCGGGGAGCTGTTTTTT.

The chain is built from TRBV28 and TRBJ1-4; weak D call: TRBD1 (5 bases). Germline CDR1 and CDR2: MDHEN and SYDVKM. V lost 7 bases, J lost 7 bases, and 19 bases lay in between. The CDR3 runs 15 residues. The chain's CDR3 is CASTPPARGSEKLFF. CDR3 nucleotide sequence: TGTGCCAGCACCCCCCCCGCGCGGGGGTCTGAAAAACTGTTTTTT.

This chain uses TRBV20-1 with TRBJ1-2, with D uncertain. The germline V gene has CDR1 DFQATT and CDR2 SNEGSKA (reference sequence). The CDR3 contains 13 residues. Trimming pared 3 bases from V and 3 bases from J, leaving 11 bases between. The CDR3 spells CSASERVHYGYTF. DNA of the CDR3: TGCAGTGCTAGTGAGAGGGTACACTATGGCTACACCTTC.

This clone was counted between two and nine times. The chain carries TRBV9 and TRBJ2-1; 11 bases agree with TRBD2. The CDR3 is 15 amino acids. Germline CDR1 is SGDLS and CDR2 is YYNGEE. V lost 0 bases and J lost 7; bases outside the gene matches: 3. As DNA, the CDR3 is TGTGCCAGCAGCGTAGAGGCTAGCGGGAGGAATGAGCAGTTCTTC. It is translated as CASSVEASGRNEQFF. The variable domain in full, with the rest retrieved from reference TRBV9 and TRBJ2-1, is DSGVTQTPKHLITATGQRVTLRCSPRSGDLSVYWYQQSLDQGLQFLIQYYNGEERAKGNILERFSAQQFPDLHSELNLSSLELGDSALYFCASSVEASGRNEQFFGPGTRLTVL.

CDR3 in amino acids: CASSPSSGGYEQYF. The CDR3 DNA sequence: TGTGCCAGCTCACCCTCTAGCGGGGGCTACGAGCAGTACTTC. This rearrangement joins TRBV18 to TRBJ2-7; 10 nucleotides line up with TRBD2. Per the germline V gene, CDR1 is KGHSH and CDR2 is LQKENI. This CDR3 is 14 amino acids long. Losses at the gene ends were 3 bases for V and 3 bases for J; bases not matched to a gene: 2.

The V gene is TRBV3-1 (or the pseudogene TRBV3-2), the J gene TRBJ1-1, with D tentatively TRBD1 (5 bases). This CDR3 contains 15 residues. CDR1 is LGHDT and CDR2 is YNNKEL in the germline V gene (reference sequence). Trimming took 4 bases from V and 4 from J, leaving 16 bases between them. CDR3 nucleotides: TGTGCCAGCAGCCTTCGGACCGGTAGGGGCACTGAAGCTTTCTTT. This sequence encodes CASSLRTGRGTEAFF.

Worth noting for this clone: Sequence at one end of the junction differs from germline and may be a read error. The genes are TRBV5-1 and TRBJ2-7; 9 bases match TRBD1. Germline CDR1 SGHRS, CDR2 YFSETQ. The CDR3 has 14 amino acids. Written as DNA, the CDR3 is TGCGCCAGCAGCTTGGGGGACAGGGAGACCCAAAACTCTTTC. This gives the protein CASSLGDRETQNSF.

V usage is TRBV6-5 and J usage is TRBJ2-7, with D possibly matching TRBD1 (5 bases). The CDR3 is 15 residues long. V was shortened by 6 bases and J by 2 bases, with 17 bases between the two germline ends. The V gene's germline CDR1 is MNHEY and CDR2 SVGAGI. The CDR3 bases are TGTGCCAGCAGGGGGTCCCGGACACGAGCCTACGAGCAGTACTTC. Protein product: CASRGSRTRAYEQYF.

This rearrangement joins TRBV18 to TRBJ1-2; a possible D gene is TRBD1 (6 bases). The CDR3 totals 14 residues. Deletions cut 0 bases from V and 5 bases from J, with 10 bases between. Germline V CDR1 and CDR2: KGHSH, LQKENI. CDR3 amino acids: CASSPPRGDYGYTF. The CDR3 nucleotides are TGTGCCAGCTCACCACCGAGGGGGGATTATGGCTACACCTTC.

The J gene is TRBJ1-2, the V gene TRBV5-5; a weak D match, TRBD1 (5 bases). The CDR3 covers 14 residues. Trimming pared 1 base from V and 3 bases from J, leaving 10 bases between. Per germline, CDR1 SGHKS and CDR2 YYEKEE (reference sequence). The chain's CDR3 is CASSLIPGDYGYTF. The CDR3 region has the DNA TGTGCCAGCAGCTTGATTCCGGGGGACTATGGCTACACCTTC. The complete variable domain, with remaining parts taken from reference TRBV5-5 and TRBJ1-2, reads DAGVTQSPTHLIKTRGQQVTLRCSPISGHKSVSWYQQVLGQGPQFIFQYYEKEERGRGNFPDRFSARQFPNYSSELNVNALLLGDSALYLCASSLIPGDYGYTFGSGTRLTVV.

The chain is built from TRBV6-5 and TRBJ2-3, with D possibly being TRBD2 (5 bases). Germline V gene lookup returns CDR1 MNHEY and CDR2 SVGAGI. This CDR3 is built from 15 residues. Trimming left V 7 bases short and J 1 base short, with 15 bases between. The CDR3 nucleotides read TGTGCCAGCAATACTGGGGAAGCGGGCACAGATACGCAGTATTTT. Its translation is CASNTGEAGTDTQYF.

This chain uses TRBV5-1 with TRBJ2-1; 13 positions agree with TRBD2. Germline values: CDR1 SGHRS, CDR2 YFSETQ. The CDR3 contains 16 residues. Trimming took 4 bases from V and 5 from J; bases not matched to a gene: 6. CDR3 region: CASSRELAGGNNEQFF. The CDR3 coding sequence is TGCGCCAGCAGCCGGGAACTAGCGGGAGGGAACAATGAGCAGTTCTTC.

This sequence joins TRBV5-1 and TRBJ2-2, with 8 bases fitting TRBD1. Looked up from germline, CDR1 is SGHRS and CDR2 is YFSETQ. J gave up 1 base and V 4 bases, and 9 bases lay outside the gene matches. The CDR3 has 17 residues. The CDR3 coding sequence is TGCGCCAGCAGCCCATACCTCGGGACAGGGAACACCGGGGAGCTGTTTTTT. Residues: CASSPYLGTGNTGELFF. The full variable domain, rest sourced from reference TRBV5-1 and TRBJ2-2, is KAGVTQTPRYLIKTRGQQVTLSCSPISGHRSVSWYQQTPGQGLQFLFEYFSETQRNKGNFPGRFSGRQFSNSRSEMNVSTLELGDSALYLCASSPYLGTGNTGELFFGEGSRLTVL.

V and J are TRBV7-2 and TRBJ2-1, with D possibly matching TRBD2 (5 bases). The germline V gene has CDR1 SGHTA and CDR2 FQGNSA. V was shortened by 4 bases and J by 0 bases, with 16 bases between the two germline ends. This CDR3 is built from 17 residues. The CDR3 loop reads CASSSIPRGSSYNEQFF. Written as DNA, the CDR3 is TGTGCCAGCAGCTCCATCCCTCGGGGTAGCTCCTACAATGAGCAGTTCTTC.

The chain recombines TRBV6-2 or TRBV6-3 with TRBJ1-1, with 7 bases fitting TRBD1. Looked up from germline, CDR1 is MNHEY and CDR2 is SVGEGT. This CDR3 contains 16 residues. J lost 4 bases, V lost 2 bases, and 10 bases had no gene match. The CDR3 region has the DNA TGTGCCAGCAGTTACCCCCAGGGGGGGGCGAGCACTGAAGCTTTCTTT. Translated, it gives CASSYPQGGASTEAFF.

V is TRBV10-3 and J is TRBJ2-7; 10 nucleotides agree with TRBD1. Unmatched junction bases numbered 2, after V lost 10 bases and J lost 2 bases. CDR3 length equals 12 residues. From germline, CDR1 is ENHRY and CDR2 SYGVKD. The CDR3 nucleotides read TGTGCCAGTGGACAGGGGGCCTACGAGCAGTACTTC. Its translation: CASGQGAYEQYF.